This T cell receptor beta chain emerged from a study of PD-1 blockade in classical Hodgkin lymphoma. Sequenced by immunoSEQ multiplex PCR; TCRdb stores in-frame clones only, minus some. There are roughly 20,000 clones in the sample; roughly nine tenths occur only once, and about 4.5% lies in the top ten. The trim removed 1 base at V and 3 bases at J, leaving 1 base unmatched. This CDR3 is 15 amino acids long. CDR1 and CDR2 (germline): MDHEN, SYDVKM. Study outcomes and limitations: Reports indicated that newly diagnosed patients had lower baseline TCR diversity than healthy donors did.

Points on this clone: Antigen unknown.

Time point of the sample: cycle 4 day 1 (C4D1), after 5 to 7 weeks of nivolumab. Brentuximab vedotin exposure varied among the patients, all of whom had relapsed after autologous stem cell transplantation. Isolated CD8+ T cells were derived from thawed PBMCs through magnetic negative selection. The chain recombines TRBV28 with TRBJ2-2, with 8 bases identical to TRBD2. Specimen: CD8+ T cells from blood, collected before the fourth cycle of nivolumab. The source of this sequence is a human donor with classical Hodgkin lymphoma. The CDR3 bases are TGTGCCAGCAGTTTATTGCGGGAGGACACCGGGGAGCTGTTTTTT. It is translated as CASSLLREDTGELFF.